This T cell receptor beta chain was sequenced during a study of T cells in Graves' hyperthyroidism and ophthalmopathy. Exclusion criteria comprised uncontrolled infection, other autoimmune disease, pregnancy or lactation. The diagnostic basis comprised clinical symptoms, serum thyroxine and TRAb, thyroid ultrasound and orbital computed tomography. TCR beta CDR3 sequences were amplified from RNA transcripts. The HTBI primer set was used in a first-round RT-PCR of the TCR CDR3. TCRdb fed the multiplex PCR reads into MiXCR, producing one record per CDR3 protein. Of almost 500,000 distinct CDR3 sequences listed, around a fifth are singletons. Study results and limitations: Blood shared most expanded thyroid clonotypes above 0.001.

This clonotype was picked up a small number of times. Its antigen is not known. The sequenced material came from blood. The receptor was isolated from a woman aged 70-85 years with Graves' ophthalmopathy.

The CDR3 protein is CASKQLANYGYTF. CDR3 DNA sequence: TGTGCCAGTAAACAGTTAGCTAACTATGGCTACACCTTC. The chain recombines TRBV27 with TRBJ1-2; no firm D call. Germline CDR1 MNHEY, CDR2 SMNVEV (reference sequence). The CDR3 is made up of 13 amino acids. V dropped 9 bases and J dropped 0 bases, with 11 bases sitting between them.